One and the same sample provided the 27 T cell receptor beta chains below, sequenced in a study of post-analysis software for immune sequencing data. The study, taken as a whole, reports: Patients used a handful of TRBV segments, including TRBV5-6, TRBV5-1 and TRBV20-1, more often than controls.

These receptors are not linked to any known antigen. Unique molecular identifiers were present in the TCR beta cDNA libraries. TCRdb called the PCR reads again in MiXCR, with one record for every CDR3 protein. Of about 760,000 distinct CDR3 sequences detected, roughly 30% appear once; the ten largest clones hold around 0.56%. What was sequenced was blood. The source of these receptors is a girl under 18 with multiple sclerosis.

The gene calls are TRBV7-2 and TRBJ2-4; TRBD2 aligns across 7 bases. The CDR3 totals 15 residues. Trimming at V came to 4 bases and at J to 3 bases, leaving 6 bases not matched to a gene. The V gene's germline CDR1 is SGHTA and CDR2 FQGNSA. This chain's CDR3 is CASSSMGGGKNIQYF. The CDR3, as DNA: TGTGCCAGCAGCTCGATGGGGGGGGGCAAAAACATTCAGTACTTC.

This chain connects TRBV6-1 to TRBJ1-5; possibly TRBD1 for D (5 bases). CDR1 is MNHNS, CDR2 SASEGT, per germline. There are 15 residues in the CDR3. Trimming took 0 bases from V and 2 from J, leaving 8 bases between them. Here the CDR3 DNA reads TGTGCCAGCAGTGAAGCTAGGGGTGGCAATCAGCCCCAGCATTTT. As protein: CASSEARGGNQPQHF.

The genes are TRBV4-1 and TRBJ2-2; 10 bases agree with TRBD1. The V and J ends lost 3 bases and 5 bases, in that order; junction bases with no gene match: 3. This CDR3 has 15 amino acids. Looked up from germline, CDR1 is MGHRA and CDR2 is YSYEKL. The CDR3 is CASSQPGQGTGELFF. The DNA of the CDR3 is TGCGCCAGCAGCCAGCCGGGACAGGGGACCGGGGAGCTGTTTTTT.

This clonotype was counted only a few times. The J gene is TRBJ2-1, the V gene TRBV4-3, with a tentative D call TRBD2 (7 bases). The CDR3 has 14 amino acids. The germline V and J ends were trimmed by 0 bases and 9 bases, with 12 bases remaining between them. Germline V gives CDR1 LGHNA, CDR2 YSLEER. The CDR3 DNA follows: TGCGCCAGCAGCCAAGATGGGGGGGGCACTGAGCAGTTCTTC. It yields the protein CASSQDGGGTEQFF.

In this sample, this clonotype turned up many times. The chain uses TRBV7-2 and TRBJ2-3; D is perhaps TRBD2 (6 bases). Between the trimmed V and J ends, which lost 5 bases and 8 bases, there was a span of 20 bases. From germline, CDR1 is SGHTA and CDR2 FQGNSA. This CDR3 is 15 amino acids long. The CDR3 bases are TGTGCCAGCAGCCCCTCCAGGCCCGGGGGACGTACGCAGTATTTT. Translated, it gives CASSPSRPGGRTQYF.

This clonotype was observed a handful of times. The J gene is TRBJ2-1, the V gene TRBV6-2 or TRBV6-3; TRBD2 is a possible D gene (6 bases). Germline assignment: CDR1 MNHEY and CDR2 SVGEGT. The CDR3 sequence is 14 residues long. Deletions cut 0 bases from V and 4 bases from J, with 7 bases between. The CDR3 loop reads CASSYSRGYNEQFF. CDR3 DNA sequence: TGTGCCAGCAGTTACTCCCGGGGGTACAATGAGCAGTTCTTC.

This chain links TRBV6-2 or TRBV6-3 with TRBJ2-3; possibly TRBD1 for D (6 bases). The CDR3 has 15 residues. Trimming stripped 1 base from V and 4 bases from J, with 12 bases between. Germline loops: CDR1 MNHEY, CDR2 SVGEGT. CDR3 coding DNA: TGTGCCAGCAGTTACTGGGGACAAGCTTCAGATACGCAGTATTTT. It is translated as CASSYWGQASDTQYF.

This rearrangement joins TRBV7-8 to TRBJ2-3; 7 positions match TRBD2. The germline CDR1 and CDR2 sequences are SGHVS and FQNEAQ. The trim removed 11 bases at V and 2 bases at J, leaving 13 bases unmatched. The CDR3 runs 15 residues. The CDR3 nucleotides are TGTGCCGGGATGGGGGGGACTACTGCCACAGATACGCAGTATTTT. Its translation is CAGMGGTTATDTQYF.

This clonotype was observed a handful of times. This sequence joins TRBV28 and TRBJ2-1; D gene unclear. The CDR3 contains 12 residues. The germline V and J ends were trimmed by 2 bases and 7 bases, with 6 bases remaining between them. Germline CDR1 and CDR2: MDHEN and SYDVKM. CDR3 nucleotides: TGTGCCAGCAGTTTAAACTTGAATGAGCAGTTCTTC. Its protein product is CASSLNLNEQFF.

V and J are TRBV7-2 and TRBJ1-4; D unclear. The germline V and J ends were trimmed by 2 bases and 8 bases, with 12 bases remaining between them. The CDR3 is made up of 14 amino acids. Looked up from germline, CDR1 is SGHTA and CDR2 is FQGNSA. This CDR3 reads CASSLRISPEKLFF. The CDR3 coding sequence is TGTGCCAGCAGCTTACGCATATCCCCGGAAAAACTGTTTTTT.

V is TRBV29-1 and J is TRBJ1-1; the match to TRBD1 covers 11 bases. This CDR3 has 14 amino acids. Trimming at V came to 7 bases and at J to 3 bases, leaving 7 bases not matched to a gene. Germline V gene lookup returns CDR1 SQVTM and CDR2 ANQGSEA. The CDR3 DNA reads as TGCAGCGGTGGGGACAGGGGGGGGTACACTGAAGCTTTCTTT. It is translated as CSGGDRGGYTEAFF.

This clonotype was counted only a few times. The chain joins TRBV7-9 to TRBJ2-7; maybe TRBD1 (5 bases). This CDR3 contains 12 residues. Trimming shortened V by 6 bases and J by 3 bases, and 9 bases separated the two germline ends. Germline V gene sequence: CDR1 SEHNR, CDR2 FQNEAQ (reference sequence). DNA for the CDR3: TGTGCCAGCAGACCAGACAGCTACGAGCAGTACTTC. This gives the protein CASRPDSYEQYF.

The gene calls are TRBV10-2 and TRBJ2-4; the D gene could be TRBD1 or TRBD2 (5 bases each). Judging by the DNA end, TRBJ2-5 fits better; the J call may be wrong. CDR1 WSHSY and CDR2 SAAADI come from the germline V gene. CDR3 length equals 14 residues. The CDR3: CASSPPGARETQYF. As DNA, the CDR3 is TGCGCCAGCAGTCCCCCCGGGGCCAGAGAGACCCAGTACTTC.

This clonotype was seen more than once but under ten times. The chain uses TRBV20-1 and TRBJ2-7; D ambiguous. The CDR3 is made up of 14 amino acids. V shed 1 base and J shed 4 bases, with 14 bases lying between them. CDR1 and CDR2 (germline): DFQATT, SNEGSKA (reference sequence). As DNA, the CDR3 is TGCAGTGCTAGAGGAACACTTCTGGATTACGAGCAGTACTTC. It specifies CSARGTLLDYEQYF.

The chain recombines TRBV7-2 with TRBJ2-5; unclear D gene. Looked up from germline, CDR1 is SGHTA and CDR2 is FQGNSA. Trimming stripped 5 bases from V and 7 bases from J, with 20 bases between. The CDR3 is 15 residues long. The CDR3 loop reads CASSPTGSPRGTQYF. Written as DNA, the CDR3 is TGTGCCAGCAGCCCCACCGGGTCCCCCCGAGGGACCCAGTACTTC.

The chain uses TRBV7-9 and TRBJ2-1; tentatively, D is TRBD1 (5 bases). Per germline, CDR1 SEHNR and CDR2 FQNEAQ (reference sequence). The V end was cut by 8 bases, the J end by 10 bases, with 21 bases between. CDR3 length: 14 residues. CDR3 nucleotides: TGTGCCAGCCTGCAGGGCCAGGTCCAAGGGGAGCAGTTCTTC. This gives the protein CASLQGQVQGEQFF.

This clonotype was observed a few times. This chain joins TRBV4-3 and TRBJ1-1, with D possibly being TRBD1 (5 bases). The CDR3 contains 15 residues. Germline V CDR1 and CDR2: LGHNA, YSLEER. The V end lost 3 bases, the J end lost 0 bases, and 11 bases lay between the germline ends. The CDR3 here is CASSQGPRMNTEAFF. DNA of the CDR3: TGCGCCAGCAGCCAGGGACCGAGGATGAACACTGAAGCTTTCTTT.

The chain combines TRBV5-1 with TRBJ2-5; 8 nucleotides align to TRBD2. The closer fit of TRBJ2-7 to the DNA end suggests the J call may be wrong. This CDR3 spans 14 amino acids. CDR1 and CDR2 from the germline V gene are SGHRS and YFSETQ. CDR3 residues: CASSRGLGSYEQYF. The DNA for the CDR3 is TGCGCCAGCAGCAGGGGACTAGGTAGCTACGAGCAGTACTTC.

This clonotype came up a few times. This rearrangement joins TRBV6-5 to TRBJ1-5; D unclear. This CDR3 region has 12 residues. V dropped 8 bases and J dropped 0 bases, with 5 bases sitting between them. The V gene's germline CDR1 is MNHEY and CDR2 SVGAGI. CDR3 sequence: CASHDSNQPQHF. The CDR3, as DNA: TGTGCCAGCCACGATAGCAATCAGCCCCAGCATTTT.

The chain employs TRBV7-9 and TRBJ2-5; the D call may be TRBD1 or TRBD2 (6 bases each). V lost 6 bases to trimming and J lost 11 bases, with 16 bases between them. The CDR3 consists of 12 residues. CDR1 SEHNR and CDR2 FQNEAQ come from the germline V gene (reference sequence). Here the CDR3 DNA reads TGTGCCAGCAGAAGGGGGGAGCTTGAGCAGTACTTC. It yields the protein CASRRGELEQYF.

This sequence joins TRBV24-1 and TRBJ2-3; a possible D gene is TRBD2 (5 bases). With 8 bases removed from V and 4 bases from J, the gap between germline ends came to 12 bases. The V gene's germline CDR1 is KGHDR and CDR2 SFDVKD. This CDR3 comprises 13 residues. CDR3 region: CATKRGESDTQYF. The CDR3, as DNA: TGTGCCACCAAACGGGGAGAATCAGATACGCAGTATTTT.

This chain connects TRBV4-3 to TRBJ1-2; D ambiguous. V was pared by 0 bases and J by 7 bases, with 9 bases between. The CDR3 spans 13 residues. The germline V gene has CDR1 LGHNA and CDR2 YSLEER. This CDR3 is CASSQDAIGGYTF. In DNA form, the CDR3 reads TGCGCCAGCAGCCAAGATGCGATCGGTGGCTACACCTTC.

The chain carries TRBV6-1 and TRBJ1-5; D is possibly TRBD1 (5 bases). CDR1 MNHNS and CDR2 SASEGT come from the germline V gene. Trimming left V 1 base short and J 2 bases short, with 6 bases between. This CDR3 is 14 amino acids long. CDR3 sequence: CASSEGGGNQPQHF. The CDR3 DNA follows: TGTGCCAGCAGTGAAGGGGGCGGCAATCAGCCCCAGCATTTT.

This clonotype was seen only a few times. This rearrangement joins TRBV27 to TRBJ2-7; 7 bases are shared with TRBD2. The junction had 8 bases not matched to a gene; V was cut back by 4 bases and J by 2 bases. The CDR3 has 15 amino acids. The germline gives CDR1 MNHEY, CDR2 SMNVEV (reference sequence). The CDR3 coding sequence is TGTGCCAGCAGTTGGGTAGCGGGTCTCCCCTACGAGCAGTACTTC. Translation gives CASSWVAGLPYEQYF.

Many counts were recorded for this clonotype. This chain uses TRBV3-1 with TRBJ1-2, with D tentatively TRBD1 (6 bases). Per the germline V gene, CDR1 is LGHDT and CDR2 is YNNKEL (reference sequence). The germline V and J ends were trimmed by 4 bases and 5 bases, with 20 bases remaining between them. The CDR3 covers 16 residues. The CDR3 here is CASSRETRGQRYGYTF. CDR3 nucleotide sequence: TGTGCCAGCAGCCGGGAAACAAGAGGACAGAGATATGGCTACACCTTC.

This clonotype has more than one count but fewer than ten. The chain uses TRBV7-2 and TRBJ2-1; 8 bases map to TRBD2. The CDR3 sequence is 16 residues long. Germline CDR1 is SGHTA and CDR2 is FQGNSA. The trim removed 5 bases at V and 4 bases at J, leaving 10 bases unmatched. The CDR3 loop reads CASSPLTGTSYNEQFF. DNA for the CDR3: TGTGCCAGCAGCCCCCTAACCGGGACTAGTTACAATGAGCAGTTCTTC.

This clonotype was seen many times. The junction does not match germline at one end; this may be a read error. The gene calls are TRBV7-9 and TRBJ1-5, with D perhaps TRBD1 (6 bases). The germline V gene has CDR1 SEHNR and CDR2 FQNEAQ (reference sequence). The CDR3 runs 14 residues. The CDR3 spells CASSLAGANQPQHF. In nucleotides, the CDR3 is TGTGCCAGCAGTTTAGCAGGGGCAAATCAGCCCCAGCATTTT.